A selection of T cell receptor beta chains follows, all from one sample in a study of a mutant IDH1 vaccine in newly diagnosed glioma. Repertoires were generated with immunoSEQ multiplex PCR, while TCRdb's copy carries only in-frame clones and drops some. The profile shows about 36,000 clones, roughly 76% of them singletons. The antigens these receptors bind are not known. Sample: PBMCs, taken from a glioma patient whose treatment included an IDH1 peptide vaccine. These TCRs come from a man in his fifties or sixties with glioma. CDR3s include the opening cysteine and the closing phenylalanine or tryptophan. The order of the fields is CDR3 DNA, CDR3 protein, D gene, V gene, J gene, clone size. The D gene is left open where the match is weak. Size tells how often a clone was seen (once, few, many) or the class of an expanded clone, and some rows leave it out.

CDR3 DNA: TGTGCCAGCAGCCCCGAGGGGGACAGCACAGATACGCAGTATTTT; CDR3 protein: CASSPEGDSTDTQYF; D gene: -; V gene: TRBV9; J gene: TRBJ2-3; clone size: -
CDR3 DNA: TGCACCAGCAGCCCAGAAGGATCCGACAGAGAGAACACTGAAGCTTTCTTT; CDR3 protein: CTSSPEGSDRENTEAFF; D gene: -; V gene: TRBV1; J gene: TRBJ1-1; clone size: -
CDR3 DNA: TGCGCCAGCACCCCCGACAGTCCACTTGGTACCGAAGCTTTCTTT; CDR3 protein: CASTPDSPLGTEAFF; D gene: -; V gene: TRBV4-3; J gene: TRBJ1-1; clone size: -
CDR3 DNA: TGTGCCAGTTGTACAGGACTTTATAGCAATCAGCCCCAGCATTTT; CDR3 protein: CASCTGLYSNQPQHF; D gene: -; V gene: TRBV19; J gene: TRBJ1-5; clone size: -
CDR3 DNA: TGTGCCAGCTCACCGACGACAGGGAACTCTGGAAACACCATATATTTT; CDR3 protein: CASSPTTGNSGNTIYF; D gene: TRBD1; V gene: TRBV18; J gene: TRBJ1-3; clone size: -
CDR3 DNA: TGTGCCAGCAAAGGGTACGAGCAGTACTTC; CDR3 protein: CASKGYEQYF; D gene: -; V gene: TRBV2; J gene: TRBJ2-7; clone size: -
CDR3 DNA: TGTGCCAGCAGTGGAGGGGATTTCTCCGGAGAAAAACTGTTTTTT; CDR3 protein: CASSGGDFSGEKLFF; D gene: -; V gene: TRBV2; J gene: TRBJ1-4; clone size: few
CDR3 DNA: TGCGCCAGCAGAATAAGACGAAAGGGACAGAACTCCTACGAGCAGTACTTC; CDR3 protein: CASRIRRKGQNSYEQYF; D gene: TRBD1; V gene: TRBV10-1; J gene: TRBJ2-7; clone size: -
CDR3 DNA: TGTGCCAGCACCTTTGAGCTCTCCTCCTACGAGCAGTACTTC; CDR3 protein: CASTFELSSYEQYF; D gene: -; V gene: TRBV21-1; J gene: TRBJ2-7; clone size: -
CDR3 DNA: TGTGCCAGCAGCCGAACAGGGCTATCCTACAATGAGCAGTTCTTC; CDR3 protein: CASSRTGLSYNEQFF; D gene: -; V gene: TRBV11-3; J gene: TRBJ2-1; clone size: -
CDR3 DNA: TGTGCCAGCAGTGTCCAGGGGACGGCTTTCTTT; CDR3 protein: CASSVQGTAFF; D gene: -; V gene: TRBV2; J gene: TRBJ1-1; clone size: few
CDR3 DNA: TGCAGCGTTGGGGAGACAGTGAACACTGAAGCTTTCTTT; CDR3 protein: CSVGETVNTEAFF; D gene: -; V gene: TRBV29-1; J gene: TRBJ1-1; clone size: -
CDR3 DNA: TGTGCCAGCAGTGAACTTCAGGGGAAATCCTCCTACGAGCAGTACTTC; CDR3 protein: CASSELQGKSSYEQYF; D gene: -; V gene: TRBV6-1; J gene: TRBJ2-7; clone size: -
CDR3 DNA: TGTGCCAGCAGGTCTGGAGGGGCTGAAGCTTTCTTT; CDR3 protein: CASRSGGAEAFF; D gene: -; V gene: TRBV2; J gene: TRBJ1-1; clone size: -
CDR3 DNA: TGTGCCAGAAGCCGAAGACAGGGTGCCGAGCAGTACTTC; CDR3 protein: CARSRRQGAEQYF; D gene: TRBD1; V gene: TRBV5-3; J gene: TRBJ2-7; clone size: -
CDR3 DNA: TGTGCCTGGAGTGGGACTAGCGGGAGGGCATCCTACAATGAGCAGTTCTTC; CDR3 protein: CAWSGTSGRASYNEQFF; D gene: TRBD2; V gene: TRBV30; J gene: TRBJ2-1; clone size: once
CDR3 DNA: TGTGCCAGCAGCTTAGACGCCCCGCAGGGCTACACCTTC; CDR3 protein: CASSLDAPQGYTF; D gene: -; V gene: TRBV7-9; J gene: TRBJ1-2; clone size: -
CDR3 DNA: TGTGCCACCAGGGGACCACCGACTAGCGGGAGATTGACAGATACGCAGTATTTT; CDR3 protein: CATRGPPTSGRLTDTQYF; D gene: TRBD2; V gene: TRBV2; J gene: TRBJ2-3; clone size: -
CDR3 DNA: TGTGCCAGCAGTGAAGGGGTGAGCACCGGGGAGCTGTTTTTT; CDR3 protein: CASSEGVSTGELFF; D gene: -; V gene: TRBV6-4; J gene: TRBJ2-2; clone size: -
CDR3 DNA: TGCGCCAGCAGCTTGGATGGCAACTCTGGGGCCAACGTCCTGACTTTC; CDR3 protein: CASSLDGNSGANVLTF; D gene: -; V gene: TRBV5-1; J gene: TRBJ2-6; clone size: -
CDR3 DNA: TGTGCCAGCAGCTCGGACAGGGGGAATGGCTACACCTTC; CDR3 protein: CASSSDRGNGYTF; D gene: TRBD1; V gene: TRBV11-2; J gene: TRBJ1-2; clone size: few
CDR3 DNA: TGTGCCAGCAGTTCTCATACGATTCGGTCAACAGATACGCAGTATTTT; CDR3 protein: CASSSHTIRSTDTQYF; D gene: -; V gene: TRBV27; J gene: TRBJ2-3; clone size: -
CDR3 DNA: TGTGCCAGCAGCTGGGGGACAGGGGGCACCGGGGAGCTGTTTTTT; CDR3 protein: CASSWGTGGTGELFF; D gene: TRBD1; V gene: TRBV5-6; J gene: TRBJ2-2; clone size: -
CDR3 DNA: TGTGCCATCAGTGTCTGGGACAGAAAGAACACTGAAGCTTTCTTT; CDR3 protein: CAISVWDRKNTEAFF; D gene: TRBD1; V gene: TRBV10-3; J gene: TRBJ1-1; clone size: -
CDR3 DNA: TGTGCCATCAGTGCAAGCGGGAGCGGTAACGAGCAGTACTTC; CDR3 protein: CAISASGSGNEQYF; D gene: TRBD2; V gene: TRBV10-3; J gene: TRBJ2-7; clone size: -
CDR3 DNA: TGTGCCACCAGCAGACATGGGGGACTAGCGATCTACGAGCAGTACTTC; CDR3 protein: CATSRHGGLAIYEQYF; D gene: TRBD2; V gene: TRBV15; J gene: TRBJ2-7; clone size: -
CDR3 DNA: TGTGCCAGCAGTTTCGGGAGGGACACCATATATTTT; CDR3 protein: CASSFGRDTIYF; D gene: -; V gene: TRBV4-2; J gene: TRBJ1-3; clone size: -
CDR3 DNA: TGCGCCAGCAGACAAAGCAGGGGACCGAACACCGGGGAGCTGTTTTTT; CDR3 protein: CASRQSRGPNTGELFF; D gene: -; V gene: TRBV10-1; J gene: TRBJ2-2; clone size: -
CDR3 DNA: TGTGCCACCAGCAGGCTTCTGGAGACGGCTTTCTTT; CDR3 protein: CATSRLLETAFF; D gene: -; V gene: TRBV15; J gene: TRBJ1-1; clone size: -
CDR3 DNA: TGTGCCAGCAGCTTAAAGTCCACAGATACGCAGTATTTT; CDR3 protein: CASSLKSTDTQYF; D gene: -; V gene: TRBV7-3; J gene: TRBJ2-3; clone size: -
CDR3 DNA: TGCAGTGCTAGAGACAATGAAAAACTGTTTTTT; CDR3 protein: CSARDNEKLFF; D gene: -; V gene: TRBV20-1; J gene: TRBJ1-4; clone size: -
CDR3 DNA: TGTGCCAGCAGTTATGGGGCCGGGGAGCTGTTTTTT; CDR3 protein: CASSYGAGELFF; D gene: -; V gene: TRBV27; J gene: TRBJ2-2; clone size: -
CDR3 DNA: TGTGCCAGCAGTTTACCAGACGGGAACTATGGCTACACCTTC; CDR3 protein: CASSLPDGNYGYTF; D gene: -; V gene: TRBV28; J gene: TRBJ1-2; clone size: once
CDR3 DNA: TGTGCCAGCAGTCAACAGGGGGGCGAGCAGTACTTC; CDR3 protein: CASSQQGGEQYF; D gene: TRBD1; V gene: TRBV27; J gene: TRBJ2-7; clone size: -
CDR3 DNA: TGTGCCAGCAGCATGACTAGCGGGGTTGGAGATACGCAGTATTTT; CDR3 protein: CASSMTSGVGDTQYF; D gene: TRBD2; V gene: TRBV7-3; J gene: TRBJ2-3; clone size: -
CDR3 DNA: TGTGCCAGCAGCTGGACTAGCCAAGAGACCCAGTACTTC; CDR3 protein: CASSWTSQETQYF; D gene: TRBD2; V gene: TRBV7-2; J gene: TRBJ2-5; clone size: -
CDR3 DNA: TGTGCCAGCAGCTCCGAGGGGGGGATAAATCAGCCCCAGCATTTT; CDR3 protein: CASSSEGGINQPQHF; D gene: -; V gene: TRBV2; J gene: TRBJ1-5; clone size: -
CDR3 DNA: TGCAGTGCTCCCGCGGGCTACGAGCAGTACTTC; CDR3 protein: CSAPAGYEQYF; D gene: -; V gene: TRBV20-1; J gene: TRBJ2-7; clone size: -
CDR3 DNA: TGTGCCAGCAGCTTAGGCAATAGCCTAGCGGCCGATACGCAGTATTTT; CDR3 protein: CASSLGNSLAADTQYF; D gene: TRBD2; V gene: TRBV7-9; J gene: TRBJ2-3; clone size: few
CDR3 DNA: TGTGCCAGCAGACTCATACAGGGGGGGACCTACGAGCAGTACTTC; CDR3 protein: CASRLIQGGTYEQYF; D gene: -; V gene: TRBV7-8; J gene: TRBJ2-7; clone size: -
CDR3 DNA: TGTGCCAGCAGCTTAGGTGGTGAGCAGTTCTTC; CDR3 protein: CASSLGGEQFF; D gene: -; V gene: TRBV7-2; J gene: TRBJ2-1; clone size: -
CDR3 DNA: TGCAGCGTTGAATCGGGACACTCCACCGGGGAGCTGTTTTTT; CDR3 protein: CSVESGHSTGELFF; D gene: -; V gene: TRBV29-1; J gene: TRBJ2-2; clone size: -
CDR3 DNA: TGTGCCAGCAGCTACTCTAGCGGGAGCGTCTTGAACGAGCAGTACTTC; CDR3 protein: CASSYSSGSVLNEQYF; D gene: TRBD2; V gene: TRBV7-2; J gene: TRBJ2-7; clone size: -
CDR3 DNA: TGTGCCAGTAGCCTGACCCTCCCCTACGAGCAGTACTTC; CDR3 protein: CASSLTLPYEQYF; D gene: -; V gene: TRBV19; J gene: TRBJ2-7; clone size: -
CDR3 DNA: TGCGCCAGCAGCCAAGATGCAAAAGGGGTTTACAATGAGCAGTTCTTC; CDR3 protein: CASSQDAKGVYNEQFF; D gene: -; V gene: TRBV4-3; J gene: TRBJ2-1; clone size: -
CDR3 DNA: TGCGCCAGCAGCCAGGTTAGGGGAGCGGGGGAAGAGACCCAGTACTTC; CDR3 protein: CASSQVRGAGEETQYF; D gene: TRBD2; V gene: TRBV4-1; J gene: TRBJ2-5; clone size: -
CDR3 DNA: TGCGCCAGCAGCCAAGAGGGTTCTCTTAGAGAGGATGAAAAACTGTTTTTT; CDR3 protein: CASSQEGSLREDEKLFF; D gene: -; V gene: TRBV4-1; J gene: TRBJ1-4; clone size: -
CDR3 DNA: TGCAGTGTAGAAGGGGGTGAGCAGTTCTTC; CDR3 protein: CSVEGGEQFF; D gene: -; V gene: TRBV29-1; J gene: TRBJ2-1; clone size: few